Given below is one TCR beta chain in context. The authors' processing: Researchers report that nucleated cell counts were estimated from reference gene primer amplification. The repertoire was sequenced with immunoSEQ multiplex PCR; TCRdb's copy has only in-frame clones and lacks some. V and J calls and clone size are those listed in that table; D and trimming were worked out from the DNA. The data hold approximately 81,000 clones, with around 82% observed a single time. The CDR3 consists of 15 residues. The germline CDR1 and CDR2 sequences are LGHNA and YNFKEQ. Trimming shortened V by 0 bases and J by 5 bases, and 13 bases separated the two germline ends. The data were obtained in a study of blood T cell repertoires in COVID-19. Study summary: COVID-19 samples from acute and convalescent phases originated in the United States, Italy and Spain. From T cells, B-cell-depleted T cells, or PBMCs came the material, which was cDNA or gDNA.

The TCR originated in a human donor in a cohort sampled during active COVID-19. Sample: peripheral blood. This chain uses TRBV4-2 with TRBJ2-5; D remains unclear. The CDR3 is CASSQDLRIRETQYF. CDR3 bases: TGTGCCAGCAGCCAAGATCTAAGGATCAGGGAGACCCAGTACTTC.